The present T cell receptor (beta chain) was sequenced within a study of early T cells in non-severe SARS-CoV-2 infection. Looking at the study overall: Alpha and beta chains were unpaired, from unsorted whole-blood bulk RNA.

As part of library construction, unique molecular identifiers were attached to individual cDNA molecules. TCRdb reprocessed the 5' RACE reads with MiXCR, giving one entry per CDR3 protein. The table includes tens of thousands of distinct CDR3 sequences, 7% to 9.5% detected once. Study-level points and caveats: Matches to VDJdb favored anti-spike CD8 responses and missed private and CD4 specificities.

This clonotype has at least ten counts. What it recognizes is unknown. Sequences were derived from whole blood, sampled at baseline. The TCR originated in an adult who was a healthcare worker with PCR-confirmed SARS-CoV-2 infection or an uninfected control (not recorded which).

CDR3 sequence reads: CSVEVQGRRTDTQYF. The CDR3 nucleotides read TGCAGCGTTGAGGTACAGGGTCGTCGAACAGATACGCAGTATTTT. V usage is TRBV29-1 and J usage is TRBJ2-3, with D maybe TRBD1 (6 bases). Germline values: CDR1 SQVTM, CDR2 ANQGSEA. V lost 3 bases and J 3 bases, leaving 16 bases between the germline ends. This CDR3 is built from 15 residues.